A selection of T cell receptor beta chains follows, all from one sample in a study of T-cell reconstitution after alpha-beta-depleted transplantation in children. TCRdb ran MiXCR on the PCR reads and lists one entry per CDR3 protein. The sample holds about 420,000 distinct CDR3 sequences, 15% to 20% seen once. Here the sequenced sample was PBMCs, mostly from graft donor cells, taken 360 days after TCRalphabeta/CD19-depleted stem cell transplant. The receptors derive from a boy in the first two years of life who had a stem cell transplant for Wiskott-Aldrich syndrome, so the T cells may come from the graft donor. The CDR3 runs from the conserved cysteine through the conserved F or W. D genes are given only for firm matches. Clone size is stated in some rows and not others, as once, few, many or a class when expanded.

DNA: TGCGCCAGCAGTCGGGAGGGACTCCAAGCTTTCTTT
CDR3: CASSREGLQAFF
size: .
V: TRBV5-1
D: .
J: TRBJ1-1

DNA: TGTGCCAGCAGCGAGGGGGCGGGAGCGAACACCGGGGAGCTGTTTTTT
CDR3: CASSEGAGANTGELFF
size: many
V: TRBV9
D: .
J: TRBJ2-2

DNA: TGTGCCAGCAGTACCCCGGACAGAATGAACACTGAAGCTTTCTTT
CDR3: CASSTPDRMNTEAFF
size: few
V: TRBV27
D: .
J: TRBJ1-1

DNA: TGTGCCAGCAGTTTACCAGGGTTCGAGCAGTACTTC
CDR3: CASSLPGFEQYF
size: few
V: TRBV12-3/TRBV12-4
D: .
J: TRBJ2-7

DNA: TGCGCCAGCAGCTGGACAGGGCTTGGGACCCAGTACTTC
CDR3: CASSWTGLGTQYF
size: few
V: TRBV4-1
D: TRBD1
J: TRBJ2-5

DNA: TGCGCCAGCAGCCAACCGGAGCGTGGGCAGTACTTC
CDR3: CASSQPERGQYF
size: .
V: TRBV4-1
D: .
J: TRBJ2-7

DNA: TGTGCCAGCAGCTCTCGTGGGTTAGGGACGAACACTGAAGCTTTCTTT
CDR3: CASSSRGLGTNTEAFF
size: .
V: TRBV7-2
D: .
J: TRBJ1-1

DNA: TGCAGTGCTAGCCCACAGGGGCGAGGGAATTCACCCCTCCACTTT
CDR3: CSASPQGRGNSPLHF
size: few
V: TRBV20-1
D: TRBD1
J: TRBJ1-6

DNA: TGTGCCAGCAGCCAGACCCTGTTTACTAGCGGTTACAATGAGCAGTTCTTC
CDR3: CASSQTLFTSGYNEQFF
size: few
V: TRBV7-2
D: TRBD2
J: TRBJ2-1

DNA: TGCGCCAGCAGCCAAGACGGACTGTCCTATGGCTACACCTTC
CDR3: CASSQDGLSYGYTF
size: many
V: TRBV4-1
D: .
J: TRBJ1-2

DNA: TGTGCCACCAGTGTAGGGACAGGGGGCGCGTGCGATCAGCCCCAGCATTTT
CDR3: CATSVGTGGACDQPQHF
size: .
V: TRBV24-1
D: TRBD1
J: TRBJ1-5

DNA: TGTGCCAGCAGCCCCGGGACAGCCGTCAATCAGCCCCAGCATTTT
CDR3: CASSPGTAVNQPQHF
size: few
V: TRBV7-2
D: TRBD1
J: TRBJ1-5

DNA: TGCAGTGCAACCGAGCGGACTAGCGGGAGTAGGTACATTCAGTACTTC
CDR3: CSATERTSGSRYIQYF
size: few
V: TRBV20-1
D: TRBD2
J: TRBJ2-4

DNA: TGTGCCAGCAGCTTAGTAGCGGGGGGGCCTGGTGAGCAGTACTTC
CDR3: CASSLVAGGPGEQYF
size: few
V: TRBV7-6
D: TRBD2
J: TRBJ2-7

DNA: TGTGCTAGTGGTCCCTCCCCAGGGCCAGATACGCAGTATTTT
CDR3: CASGPSPGPDTQYF
size: .
V: TRBV12-5
D: .
J: TRBJ2-3

DNA: TGCAGTGCTTGGACAGGGGCTCAAGAGACCCAGTACTTC
CDR3: CSAWTGAQETQYF
size: .
V: TRBV20-1
D: TRBD1
J: TRBJ2-5

DNA: TGTGCCAGCAGCAGGACGGACGCAGAGACCCAGTACTTC
CDR3: CASSRTDAETQYF
size: few
V: TRBV7-9
D: .
J: TRBJ2-5

DNA: TGTGCCAGCAGCGTCGGGCTGGACTACGAGCAGTACTTC
CDR3: CASSVGLDYEQYF
size: .
V: TRBV9
D: .
J: TRBJ2-7

DNA: TGTGCCAGCTCAAGAATCGGTGAGCAGTTCTTC
CDR3: CASSRIGEQFF
size: many
V: TRBV12-3/TRBV12-4
D: .
J: TRBJ2-1